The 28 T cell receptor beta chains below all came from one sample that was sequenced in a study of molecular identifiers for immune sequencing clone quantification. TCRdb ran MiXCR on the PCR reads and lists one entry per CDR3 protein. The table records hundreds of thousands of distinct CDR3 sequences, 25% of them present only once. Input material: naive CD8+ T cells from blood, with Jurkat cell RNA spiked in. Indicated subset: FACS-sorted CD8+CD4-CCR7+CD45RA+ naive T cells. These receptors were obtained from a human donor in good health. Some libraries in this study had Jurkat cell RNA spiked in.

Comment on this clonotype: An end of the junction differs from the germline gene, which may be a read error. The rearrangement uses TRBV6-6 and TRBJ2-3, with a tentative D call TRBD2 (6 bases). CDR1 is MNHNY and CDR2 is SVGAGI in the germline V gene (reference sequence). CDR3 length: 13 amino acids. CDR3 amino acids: CVSSYFREDTQYF. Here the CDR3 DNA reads TGTGTCAGCAGTTACTTCCGGGAGGATACGCAGTATTTT.

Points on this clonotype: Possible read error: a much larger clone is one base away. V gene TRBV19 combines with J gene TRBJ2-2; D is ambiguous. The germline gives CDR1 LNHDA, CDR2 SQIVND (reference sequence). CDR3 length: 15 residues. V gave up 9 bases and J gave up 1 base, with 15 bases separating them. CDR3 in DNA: TGTGCCAGCGGAAGGACCATGCGGAACACCGGGGAGCTGTTTTTT. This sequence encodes CASGRTMRNTGELFF.

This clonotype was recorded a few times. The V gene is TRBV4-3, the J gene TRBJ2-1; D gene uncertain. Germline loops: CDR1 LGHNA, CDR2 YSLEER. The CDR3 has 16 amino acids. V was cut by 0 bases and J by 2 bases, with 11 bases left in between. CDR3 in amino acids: CASSQDSSTTYNEQFF. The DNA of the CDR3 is TGCGCCAGCAGCCAAGACTCTTCAACCACCTACAATGAGCAGTTCTTC.

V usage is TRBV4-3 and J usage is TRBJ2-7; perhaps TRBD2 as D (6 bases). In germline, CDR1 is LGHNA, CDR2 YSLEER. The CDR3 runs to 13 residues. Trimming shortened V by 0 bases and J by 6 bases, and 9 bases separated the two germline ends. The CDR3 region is CASSQDMGGEQYF. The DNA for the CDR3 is TGCGCCAGCAGCCAAGATATGGGGGGCGAGCAGTACTTC.

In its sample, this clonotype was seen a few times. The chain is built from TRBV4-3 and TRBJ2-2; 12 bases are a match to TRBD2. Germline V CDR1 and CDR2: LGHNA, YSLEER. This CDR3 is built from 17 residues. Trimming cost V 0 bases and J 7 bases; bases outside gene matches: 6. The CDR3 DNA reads TGCGCCAGCAGCCAAGATTCTAGCGGGAGGGCCATCGGGGAGCTGTTTTTT. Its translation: CASSQDSSGRAIGELFF.

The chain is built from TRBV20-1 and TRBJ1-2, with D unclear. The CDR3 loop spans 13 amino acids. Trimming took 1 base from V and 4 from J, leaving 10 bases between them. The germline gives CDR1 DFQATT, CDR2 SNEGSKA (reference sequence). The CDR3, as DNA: TGCAGTGCTAGAGCGCCTGGCGGCTATGGCTACACCTTC. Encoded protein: CSARAPGGYGYTF.

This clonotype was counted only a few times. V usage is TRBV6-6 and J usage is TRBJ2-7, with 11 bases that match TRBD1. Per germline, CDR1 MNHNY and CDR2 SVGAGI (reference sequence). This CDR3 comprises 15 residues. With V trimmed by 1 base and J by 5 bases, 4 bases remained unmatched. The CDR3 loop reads CASSYWGQGEHEQYF. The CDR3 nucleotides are TGTGCCAGCAGTTACTGGGGACAGGGGGAGCACGAGCAGTACTTC.

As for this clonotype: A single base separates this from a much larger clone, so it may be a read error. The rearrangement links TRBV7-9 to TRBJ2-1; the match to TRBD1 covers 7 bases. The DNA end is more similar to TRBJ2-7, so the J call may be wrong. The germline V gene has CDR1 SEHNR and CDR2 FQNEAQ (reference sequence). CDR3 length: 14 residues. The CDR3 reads CASSSWDSYNEQYF. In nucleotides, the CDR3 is TGTGCCAGCAGCTCGTGGGACAGCTACAATGAGCAGTACTTC.

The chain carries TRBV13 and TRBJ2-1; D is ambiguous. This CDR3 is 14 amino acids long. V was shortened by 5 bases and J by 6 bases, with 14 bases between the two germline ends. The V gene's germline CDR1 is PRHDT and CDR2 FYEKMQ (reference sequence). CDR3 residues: CASSQKYVGNEQFF. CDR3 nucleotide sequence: TGTGCCAGCAGCCAAAAGTACGTAGGCAATGAGCAGTTCTTC.

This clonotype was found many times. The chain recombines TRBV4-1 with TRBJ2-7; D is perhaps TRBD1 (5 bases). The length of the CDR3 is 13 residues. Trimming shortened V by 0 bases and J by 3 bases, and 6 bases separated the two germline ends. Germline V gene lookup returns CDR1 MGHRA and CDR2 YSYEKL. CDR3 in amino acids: CASSQERGYEQYF. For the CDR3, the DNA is TGCGCCAGCAGCCAAGAAAGGGGCTACGAGCAGTACTTC.

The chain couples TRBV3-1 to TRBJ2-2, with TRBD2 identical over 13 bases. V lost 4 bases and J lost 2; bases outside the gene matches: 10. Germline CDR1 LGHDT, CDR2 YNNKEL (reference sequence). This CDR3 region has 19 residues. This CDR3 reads CASSRRGLAGVLNTGELFF. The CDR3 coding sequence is TGTGCCAGCAGCCGACGAGGACTAGCGGGAGTTCTTAACACCGGGGAGCTGTTTTTT. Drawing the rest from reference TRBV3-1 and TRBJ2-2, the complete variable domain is DTAVSQTPKYLVTQMGNDKSIKCEQNLGHDTMYWYKQDSKKFLKIMFSYNNKELIINETVPNRFSPKSPDKAHLNLHINSLELGDSAVYFCASSRRGLAGVLNTGELFFGEGSRLTVL.

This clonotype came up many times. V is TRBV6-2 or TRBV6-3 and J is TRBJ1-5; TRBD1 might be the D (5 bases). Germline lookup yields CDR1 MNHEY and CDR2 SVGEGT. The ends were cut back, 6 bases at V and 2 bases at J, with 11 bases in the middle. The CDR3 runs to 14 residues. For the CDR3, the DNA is TGTGCCAGCAGCCCCAGGGACCGCAATCAGCCCCAGCATTTT. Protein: CASSPRDRNQPQHF.

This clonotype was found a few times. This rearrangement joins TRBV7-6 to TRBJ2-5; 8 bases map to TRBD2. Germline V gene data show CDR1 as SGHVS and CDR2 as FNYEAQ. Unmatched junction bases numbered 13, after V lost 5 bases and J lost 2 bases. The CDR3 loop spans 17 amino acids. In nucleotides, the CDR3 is TGTGCCAGCAGCCCCCGGCTGGGCGGGGGGATTCAAGAGACCCAGTACTTC. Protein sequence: CASSPRLGGGIQETQYF. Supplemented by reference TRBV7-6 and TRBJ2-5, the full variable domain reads GAGVSQSPRYKVTKRGQDVALRCDPISGHVSLYWYRQALGQGPEFLTYFNYEAQQDKSGLPNDRFSAERPEGSISTLTIQRTEQRDSAMYRCASSPRLGGGIQETQYFGPGTRLLVL.

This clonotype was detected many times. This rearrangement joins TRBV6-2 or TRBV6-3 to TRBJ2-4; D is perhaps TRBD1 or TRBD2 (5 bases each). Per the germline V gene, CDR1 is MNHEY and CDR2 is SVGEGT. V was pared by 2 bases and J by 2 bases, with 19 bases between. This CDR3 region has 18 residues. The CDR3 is CASSYGTDWGGSKNIQYF. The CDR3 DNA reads TGTGCCAGCAGTTACGGGACGGACTGGGGTGGATCCAAAAACATTCAGTACTTC.

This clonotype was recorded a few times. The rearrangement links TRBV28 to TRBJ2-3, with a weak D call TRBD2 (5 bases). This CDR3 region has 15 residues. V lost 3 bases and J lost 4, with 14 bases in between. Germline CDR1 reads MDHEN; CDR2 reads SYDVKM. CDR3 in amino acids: CASSFRGSTADTQYF. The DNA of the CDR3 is TGTGCCAGCAGTTTTAGAGGGAGTACTGCAGATACGCAGTATTTT.

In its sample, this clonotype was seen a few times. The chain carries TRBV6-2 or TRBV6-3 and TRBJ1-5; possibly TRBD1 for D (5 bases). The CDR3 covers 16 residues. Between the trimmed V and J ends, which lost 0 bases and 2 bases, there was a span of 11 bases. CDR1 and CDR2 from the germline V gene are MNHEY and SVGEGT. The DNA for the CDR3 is TGTGCCAGCAGTTACTCGGAGGGGCGCGGCAATCAGCCCCAGCATTTT. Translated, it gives CASSYSEGRGNQPQHF.

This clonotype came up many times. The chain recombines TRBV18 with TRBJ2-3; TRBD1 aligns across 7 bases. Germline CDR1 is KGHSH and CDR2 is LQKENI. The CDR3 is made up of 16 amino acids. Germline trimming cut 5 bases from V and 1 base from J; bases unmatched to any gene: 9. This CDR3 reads CASSSGPQGGTDTQYF. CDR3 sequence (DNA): TGTGCCAGCTCATCCGGGCCCCAGGGGGGCACAGATACGCAGTATTTT.

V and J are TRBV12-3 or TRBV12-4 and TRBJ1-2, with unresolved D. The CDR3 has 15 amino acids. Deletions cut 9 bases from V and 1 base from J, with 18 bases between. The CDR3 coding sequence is TGTGCCAGGATTCCGCGGGAGGGAGTTAACTATGGCTACACCTTC. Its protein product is CARIPREGVNYGYTF.

The CDR3 here is CASSEGGGGFTDTQYF. The CDR3 coding sequence is TGTGCCAGCAGCGAGGGGGGAGGGGGCTTCACAGATACGCAGTATTTT. J is TRBJ2-3 and V is TRBV9; the D call may be TRBD1 or TRBD2 (7 bases each). The CDR3 has 16 residues. The germline V and J ends were trimmed by 3 bases and 2 bases, with 16 bases remaining between them. CDR1 is SGDLS, CDR2 YYNGEE, per germline.

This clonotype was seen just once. The CDR3 bases are TGTGCCAGCAGCGTGGGGGGGGCTCCCTGCGAGCAGTACTTC. Translated: CASSVGGAPCEQYF. J is TRBJ2-7 and V is TRBV9; TRBD2 is a possible D gene (7 bases). Trimming pared 2 bases from V and 6 bases from J, leaving 15 bases between. The V gene's germline CDR1 is SGDLS and CDR2 YYNGEE. CDR3 size: 14 residues.

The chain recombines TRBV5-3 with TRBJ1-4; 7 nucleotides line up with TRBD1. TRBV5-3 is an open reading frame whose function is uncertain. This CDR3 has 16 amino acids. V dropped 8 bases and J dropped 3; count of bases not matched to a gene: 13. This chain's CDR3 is CASRPQPGTANEKLFF. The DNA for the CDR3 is TGTGCCAGCAGGCCCCAACCCGGGACAGCTAATGAAAAACTGTTTTTT.

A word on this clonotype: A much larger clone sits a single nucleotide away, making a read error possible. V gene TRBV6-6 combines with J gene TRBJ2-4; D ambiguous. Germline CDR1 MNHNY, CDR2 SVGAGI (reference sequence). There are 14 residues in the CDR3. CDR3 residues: CASSLGVANNIQYF. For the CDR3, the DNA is TGTGCCAGCAGTTTAGGCGTGGCCAATAACATTCAGTACTTC.

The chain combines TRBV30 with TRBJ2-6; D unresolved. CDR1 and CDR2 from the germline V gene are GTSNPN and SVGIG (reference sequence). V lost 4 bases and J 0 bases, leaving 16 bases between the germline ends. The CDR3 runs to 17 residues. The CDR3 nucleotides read TGTGCCTGGACGATTGGACCTCTAGTCTCTGGGGCCAACGTCCTGACTTTC. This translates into CAWTIGPLVSGANVLTF.

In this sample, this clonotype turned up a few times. As DNA, the CDR3 is TGTGCCGGCACACATCCTGTACTAGCGGGAGGGAGCTCCTACGAGCAGTACTTC. Translating gives CAGTHPVLAGGSSYEQYF. The chain carries TRBV2 and TRBJ2-7; 13 bases are a match to TRBD2. Germline CDR1 SNHLY, CDR2 FYNNEI. With 11 bases clipped from V and 0 bases from J, the junction kept 16 bases outside the gene matches. This CDR3 comprises 18 residues.

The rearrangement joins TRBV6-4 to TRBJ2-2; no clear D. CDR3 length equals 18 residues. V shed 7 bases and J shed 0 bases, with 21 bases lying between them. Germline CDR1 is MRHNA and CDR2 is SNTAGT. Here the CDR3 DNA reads TGTGCCAGCACTTGGTATCTTACCCCCTCCGCGAACACCGGGGAGCTGTTTTTT. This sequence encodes CASTWYLTPSANTGELFF.

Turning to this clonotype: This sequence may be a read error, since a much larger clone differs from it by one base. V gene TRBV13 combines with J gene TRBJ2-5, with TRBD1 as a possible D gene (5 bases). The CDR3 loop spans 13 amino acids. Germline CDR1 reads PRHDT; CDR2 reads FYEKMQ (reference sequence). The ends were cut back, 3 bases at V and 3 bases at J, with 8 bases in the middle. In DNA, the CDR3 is TGTGCCAGCAGCTTTGGGGCAGAAGAGACCCAGTACTTC. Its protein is CASSFGAEETQYF. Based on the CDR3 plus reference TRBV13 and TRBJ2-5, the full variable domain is AAGVIQSPRHLIKEKRETATLKCYPIPRHDTVYWYQQGPGQDPQFLISFYEKMQSDKGSIPDRFSAQQFSDYHSELNMSSLELGDSALYFCASSFGAEETQYFGPGTRLLVL.

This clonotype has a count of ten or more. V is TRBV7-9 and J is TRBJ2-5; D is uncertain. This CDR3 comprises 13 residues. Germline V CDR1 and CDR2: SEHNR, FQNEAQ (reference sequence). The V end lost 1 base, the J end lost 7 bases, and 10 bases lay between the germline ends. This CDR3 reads CASSLVSYPTQYF. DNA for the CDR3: TGTGCCAGCAGCTTAGTCAGCTACCCGACCCAGTACTTC.

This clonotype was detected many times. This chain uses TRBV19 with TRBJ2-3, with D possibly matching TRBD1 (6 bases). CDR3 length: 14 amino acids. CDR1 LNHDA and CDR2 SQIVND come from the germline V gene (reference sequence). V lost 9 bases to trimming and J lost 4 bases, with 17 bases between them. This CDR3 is CASHPGDKADTQYF. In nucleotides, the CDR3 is TGTGCCAGCCACCCAGGGGATAAGGCAGATACGCAGTATTTT.